The source of this TCR beta chain is a study of blood T cell repertoires in COVID-19. Measured with immunoSEQ multiplex PCR; TCRdb has only the in-frame clones, and not every one. In the table there are 85,000 to 100,000 clones, 75% to 90% of which are singletons. With 3 bases clipped from V and 7 bases from J, the junction kept 4 bases outside the gene matches. The CDR3 consists of 14 residues. Germline CDR1 reads SGHAT; CDR2 reads FQNNGV. The sequence was obtained from a man aged 45-65 years with active or convalescent COVID-19. The rearrangement uses TRBV11-2 and TRBJ2-1; 9 bases agree with TRBD2. The specimen sequenced was peripheral blood. CDR3 in amino acids: CASSLVSGSNEQFF. CDR3 bases: TGTGCCAGCAGCTTGGTTAGCGGGAGTAATGAGCAGTTCTTC.